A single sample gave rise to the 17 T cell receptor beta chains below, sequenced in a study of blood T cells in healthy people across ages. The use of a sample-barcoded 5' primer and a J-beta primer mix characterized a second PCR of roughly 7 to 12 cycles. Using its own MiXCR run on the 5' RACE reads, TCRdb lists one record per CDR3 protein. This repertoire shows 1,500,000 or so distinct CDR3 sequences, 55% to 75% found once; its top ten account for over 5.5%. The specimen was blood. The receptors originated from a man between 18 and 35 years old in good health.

CDR3 in amino acids: CATSEAQGDTGELFF. CDR3 sequence (DNA): TGTGCCACCAGTGAGGCACAGGGTGACACCGGGGAGCTGTTTTTT. The chain carries TRBV24-1 and TRBJ2-2; TRBD1 might be the D (6 bases). The CDR3 length is 15 residues. Germline CDR1 KGHDR, CDR2 SFDVKD. V was trimmed by 4 bases and J by 3 bases, leaving 11 bases between them.

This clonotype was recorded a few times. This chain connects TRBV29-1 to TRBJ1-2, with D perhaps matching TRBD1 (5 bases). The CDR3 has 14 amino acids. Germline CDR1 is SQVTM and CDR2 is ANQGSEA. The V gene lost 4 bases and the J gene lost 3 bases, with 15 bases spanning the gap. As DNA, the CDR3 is TGCAGCGTTGGCGCAGGGCCCTCGTACTATGGCTACACCTTC. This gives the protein CSVGAGPSYYGYTF. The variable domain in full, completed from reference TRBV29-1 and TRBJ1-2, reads SAVISQKPSRDICQRGTSLTIQCQVDSQVTMMFWYRQQPGQSLTLIATANQGSEATYESGFVIDKFPISRPNLTFSTLTVSNMSPEDSSIYLCSVGAGPSYYGYTFGSGTRLTVV.

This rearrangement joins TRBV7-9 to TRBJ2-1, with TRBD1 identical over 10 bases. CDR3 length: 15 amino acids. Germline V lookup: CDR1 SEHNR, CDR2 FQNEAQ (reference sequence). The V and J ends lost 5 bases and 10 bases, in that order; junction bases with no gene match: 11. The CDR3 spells CASSPVDRGQAEQFF. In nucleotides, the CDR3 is TGTGCCAGCAGCCCCGTAGACAGGGGGCAAGCGGAGCAGTTCTTC.

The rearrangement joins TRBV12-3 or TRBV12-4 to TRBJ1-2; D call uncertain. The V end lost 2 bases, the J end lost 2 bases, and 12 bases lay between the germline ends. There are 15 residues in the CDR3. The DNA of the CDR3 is TGTGCCAGCAGTTTAAATCCGGGAGCAAACTATGGCTACACCTTC. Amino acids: CASSLNPGANYGYTF.

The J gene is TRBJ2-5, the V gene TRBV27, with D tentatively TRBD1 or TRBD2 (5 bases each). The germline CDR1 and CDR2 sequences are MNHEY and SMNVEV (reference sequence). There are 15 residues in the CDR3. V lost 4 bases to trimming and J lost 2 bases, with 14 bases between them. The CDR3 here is CASSSFLEGQETQYF. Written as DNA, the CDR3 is TGTGCCAGCAGTTCCTTCCTAGAGGGGCAAGAGACCCAGTACTTC.

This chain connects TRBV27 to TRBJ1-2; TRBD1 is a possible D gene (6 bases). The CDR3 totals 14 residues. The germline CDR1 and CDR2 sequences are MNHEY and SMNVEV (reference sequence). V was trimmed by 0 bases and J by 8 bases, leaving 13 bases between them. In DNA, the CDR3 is TGTGCCAGCAGTTTATCCGGGACACATACGGGCTACACCTTC. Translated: CASSLSGTHTGYTF.

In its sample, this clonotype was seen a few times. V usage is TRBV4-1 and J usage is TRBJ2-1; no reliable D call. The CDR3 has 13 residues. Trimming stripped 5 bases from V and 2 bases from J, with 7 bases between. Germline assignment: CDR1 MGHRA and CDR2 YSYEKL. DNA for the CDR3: TGCGCCAGCAGCGGCAGTACCTACAATGAGCAGTTCTTC. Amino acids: CASSGSTYNEQFF.

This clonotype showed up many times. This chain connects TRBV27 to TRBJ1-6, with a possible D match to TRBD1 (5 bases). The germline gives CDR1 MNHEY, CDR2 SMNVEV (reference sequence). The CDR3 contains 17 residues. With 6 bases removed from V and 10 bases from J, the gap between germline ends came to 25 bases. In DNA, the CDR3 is TGTGCCAGCAGCCCTCCTCCCGGCGGGGGAAATGAGTCACCCCTCCACTTT. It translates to CASSPPPGGGNESPLHF.

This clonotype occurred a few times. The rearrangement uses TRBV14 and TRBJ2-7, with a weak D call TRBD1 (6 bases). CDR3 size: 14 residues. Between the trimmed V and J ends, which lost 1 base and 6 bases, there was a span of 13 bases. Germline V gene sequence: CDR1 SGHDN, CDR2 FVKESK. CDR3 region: CASSQGQVWCEQYF. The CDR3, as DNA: TGTGCCAGCAGCCAAGGACAGGTGTGGTGCGAGCAGTACTTC.

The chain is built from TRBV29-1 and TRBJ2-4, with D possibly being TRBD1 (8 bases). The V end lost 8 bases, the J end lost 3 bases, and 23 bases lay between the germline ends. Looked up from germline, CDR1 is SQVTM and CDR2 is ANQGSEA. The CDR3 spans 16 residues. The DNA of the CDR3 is TGCAGCCTAGCCATTACAGGGGGGGTGGACAAAAACATTCAGTACTTC. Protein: CSLAITGGVDKNIQYF.

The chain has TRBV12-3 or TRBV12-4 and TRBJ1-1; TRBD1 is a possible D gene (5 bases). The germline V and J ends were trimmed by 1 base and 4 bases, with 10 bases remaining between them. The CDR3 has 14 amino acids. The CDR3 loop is CASSLVGETTEAFF. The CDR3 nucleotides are TGTGCCAGCAGTTTAGTAGGGGAGACCACTGAAGCTTTCTTT.

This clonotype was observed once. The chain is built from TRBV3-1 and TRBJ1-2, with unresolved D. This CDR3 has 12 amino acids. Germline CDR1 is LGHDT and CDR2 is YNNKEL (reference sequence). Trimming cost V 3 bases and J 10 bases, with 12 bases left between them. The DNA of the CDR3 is TGTGCCAGCAGCCAGGGTCAAGTTGACTACACCTTC. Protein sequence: CASSQGQVDYTF.

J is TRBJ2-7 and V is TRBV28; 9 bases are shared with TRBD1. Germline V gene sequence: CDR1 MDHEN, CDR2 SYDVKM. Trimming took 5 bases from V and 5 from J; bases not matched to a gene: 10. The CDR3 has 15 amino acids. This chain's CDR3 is CASSRGTGWFNEQYF. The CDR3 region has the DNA TGTGCCAGCAGTCGAGGGACAGGGTGGTTTAACGAGCAGTACTTC.

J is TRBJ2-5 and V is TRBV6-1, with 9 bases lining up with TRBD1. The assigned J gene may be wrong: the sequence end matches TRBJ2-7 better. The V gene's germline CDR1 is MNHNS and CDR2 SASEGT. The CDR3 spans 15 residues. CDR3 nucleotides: TGTGCCAGCAGTGATACCCGGGACAGGGTTGACGAGCAGTACTTC. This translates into CASSDTRDRVDEQYF.

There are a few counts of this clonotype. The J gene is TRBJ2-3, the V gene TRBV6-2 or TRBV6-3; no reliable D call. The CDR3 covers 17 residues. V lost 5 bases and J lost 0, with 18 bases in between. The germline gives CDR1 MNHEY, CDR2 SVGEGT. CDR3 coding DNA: TGTGCCAGCAGTCTTCCTTCCGGGCGGTTTAGCACAGATACGCAGTATTTT. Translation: CASSLPSGRFSTDTQYF.

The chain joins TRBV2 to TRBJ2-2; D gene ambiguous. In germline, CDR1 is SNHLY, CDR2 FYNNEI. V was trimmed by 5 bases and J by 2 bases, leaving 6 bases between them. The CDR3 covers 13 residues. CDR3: CASSIVNTGELFF. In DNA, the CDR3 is TGTGCCAGCAGTATAGTAAACACCGGGGAGCTGTTTTTT.

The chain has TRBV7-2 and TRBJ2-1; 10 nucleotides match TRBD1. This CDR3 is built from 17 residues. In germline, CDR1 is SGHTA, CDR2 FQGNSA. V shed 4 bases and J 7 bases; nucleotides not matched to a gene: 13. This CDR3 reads CASSSRSGGQGWNEQFF. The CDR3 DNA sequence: TGTGCCAGCAGCTCGAGATCTGGGGGACAGGGGTGGAATGAGCAGTTCTTC.